This TCR beta chain was obtained from a study of blood T cell repertoires in COVID-19. This clone was picked up one time. TCRdb's table, derived via immunoSEQ multiplex PCR, lists solely in-frame clones and lacks some. The table lists about 120,000 clones, roughly 77% of them singletons. The sequence came from a man aged 55 to 70 with active or convalescent COVID-19. Specimen: peripheral blood.

The CDR3 region has the DNA TGTGCCAGCAGTCGAAGGGGTTTTTCACCCCTCCACTTT. Translating it yields CASSRRGFSPLHF. The V and J genes are TRBV28 and TRBJ1-6, with D possibly TRBD1 on 5 matching bases. CDR1 is MDHEN, CDR2 SYDVKM, per germline. Deletions cut 5 bases from V and 9 bases from J, with 11 bases between. This CDR3 has 13 amino acids. The complete variable domain, with remaining parts taken from reference TRBV28 and TRBJ1-6, reads DVKVTQSSRYLVKRTGEKVFLECVQDMDHENMFWYRQDPGLGLRLIYFSYDVKMKEKGDIPEGYSVSREKKERFSLILESASTNQTSMYLCASSRRGFSPLHFGNGTRLTVT.